This TCR beta chain came from a study of CD8 T cells in Susac syndrome. Across the whole study: The sequenced Susac syndrome patients comprised roughly 6 with active disease and roughly 8 in remission.

From germline, CDR1 is LNHDA and CDR2 SQIVND (reference sequence). The length of the CDR3 is 12 residues. V lost 2 bases to trimming and J lost 6 bases, with 5 bases between them. Reverse transcription of roughly 0.5 to 1 ug RNA used random hexamers. The authors amplified TCR beta CDR3 across 54 Vbeta and 13 Jbeta using immunoSEQ multiplex PCR. One entry per CDR3 protein, called by TCRdb with MiXCR from the immunoSEQ multiplex PCR reads. The data show some 77,000 distinct CDR3 sequences, approximately 94% seen once. Diagnostic criteria defined recently for definite or probable disease were met by the Susac syndrome patients.

What was sequenced was CD4+ T cells from PBMCs. This TCR was sampled from a human donor with Susac syndrome. The rearrangement joins TRBV19 to TRBJ2-1; D gene ambiguous. CDR3 residues: CASSIPPNEQFF. In nucleotides, the CDR3 is TGTGCCAGTAGTATACCCCCCAATGAGCAGTTCTTC.